Listed here are 27 T cell receptor beta chains from one sample, sequenced in a study of OX40 agonist ivuxolimab in advanced cancers. Clones were sequenced by immunoSEQ multiplex PCR, and TCRdb holds only the in-frame ones, with some missing. Seen here are about 46,000 clones, 89% observed once, and the top ten hold approximately 12%. Source: CD4+ or CD8+ T cells sorted from blood, taken in a trial of the OX40 agonist ivuxolimab. The receptor source for this set is an adult with an advanced solid tumor such as melanoma, head and neck, liver or kidney cancer.

The rearrangement links TRBV4-2 to TRBJ2-5, with 10 bases aligning to TRBD2. J lost 5 bases, V lost 1 base, and 1 base had no gene match. CDR3 length: 14 residues. Germline assignment: CDR1 LGHNA and CDR2 YNFKEQ. The CDR3 coding sequence is TGTGCCAGCAGCCAAGGGACTAGCGGCGAGACCCAGTACTTC. Encoded protein: CASSQGTSGETQYF.

This sequence joins TRBV5-1 and TRBJ2-1, with a possible D match to TRBD2 (6 bases). V lost 0 bases to trimming and J lost 4 bases, with 14 bases between them. The CDR3 length is 16 residues. The germline CDR1 and CDR2 sequences are SGHRS and YFSETQ. The CDR3 bases are TGCGCCAGCAGCTTGGTGAGACGGGAGCATTACAATGAGCAGTTCTTC. It specifies CASSLVRREHYNEQFF.

The chain is built from TRBV12-5 and TRBJ1-1; a weak D match, TRBD1 (6 bases). The CDR3 has 15 amino acids. The germline V and J ends were trimmed by 0 bases and 5 bases, with 13 bases remaining between them. Germline CDR1 LGHNT, CDR2 FRNRAP. The CDR3 spells CASGLVPGVETEAFF. In DNA form, the CDR3 reads TGTGCTAGTGGTTTGGTACCAGGGGTGGAGACTGAAGCTTTCTTT.

A single count supports this clone. The chain uses TRBV13 and TRBJ2-7; D is uncertain. Trimming left V 1 base short and J 3 bases short, with 4 bases between. The germline V gene encodes CDR1 PRHDT and CDR2 FYEKMQ (reference sequence). This CDR3 has 12 amino acids. The CDR3 sequence: CASSLVRYEQYF. CDR3 DNA sequence: TGTGCCAGCAGCTTAGTACGCTACGAGCAGTACTTC.

V is TRBV5-6 and J is TRBJ2-4; D could derive from TRBD1 or TRBD2 (6 bases each). Trimming removed 0 bases from V and 1 base from J, with 20 bases in between. There are 19 residues in the CDR3. The germline CDR1 and CDR2 sequences are SGHDT and YYEEEE. The CDR3 loop reads CASSLVRGGEPAAKNIQYF. CDR3 bases: TGTGCCAGCAGCTTGGTCAGGGGCGGGGAACCAGCCGCCAAAAACATTCAGTACTTC.

The chain links TRBV7-2 to TRBJ2-5, with D perhaps assigned TRBD1 or TRBD2 (6 bases each). The V and J ends lost 4 bases and 4 bases respectively, with 19 bases between them. This CDR3 is 16 amino acids long. The germline V gene encodes CDR1 SGHTA and CDR2 FQGNSA. The CDR3 DNA follows: TGTGCCAGCAGCTATTTGGATGGCAGGGGAGGAGAGACCCAGTACTTC. It translates to CASSYLDGRGGETQYF.

V gene TRBV6-5 combines with J gene TRBJ2-3; D possibly matches TRBD1 or TRBD2 (5 bases each). Germline V gene lookup returns CDR1 MNHEY and CDR2 SVGAGI. The CDR3 covers 16 residues. With 0 bases removed from V and 5 bases from J, the gap between germline ends came to 15 bases. CDR3 sequence: CASSYSNWGRGDTQYF. CDR3 sequence (DNA): TGTGCCAGCAGTTACTCGAATTGGGGCCGGGGAGATACGCAGTATTTT.

The chain links TRBV19 to TRBJ1-5, with a possible D match to TRBD1 (5 bases). Per germline, CDR1 LNHDA and CDR2 SQIVND (reference sequence). The CDR3 contains 15 residues. The V and J ends lost 6 bases and 4 bases respectively, with 16 bases between them. The CDR3 spells CASSRIDSSNQPQHF. For the CDR3, the DNA is TGTGCCAGTAGCAGGATTGACAGTTCGAATCAGCCCCAGCATTTT. The full variable domain, its missing parts supplied by reference TRBV19 and TRBJ1-5, is DGGITQSPKYLFRKEGQNVTLSCEQNLNHDAMYWYRQDPGQGLRLIYYSQIVNDFQKGDIAEGYSVSREKKESFPLTVTSAQKNPTAFYLCASSRIDSSNQPQHFGDGTRLSIL.

This clone was counted ten times or more. The chain carries TRBV14 and TRBJ1-2; perhaps TRBD1 as D (5 bases). With 4 bases removed from V and 8 bases from J, the gap between germline ends came to 14 bases. Germline lookup yields CDR1 SGHDN and CDR2 FVKESK. The CDR3 runs to 13 residues. CDR3 sequence (DNA): TGTGCCAGCAGCCTCGGGACTCCATGGGGCTACACCTTC. Residues: CASSLGTPWGYTF.

The V call is TRBV5-1, the J call TRBJ2-7; D possibly matches TRBD1 or TRBD2 (6 bases each). The CDR3 has 16 amino acids. Germline V gene data show CDR1 as SGHRS and CDR2 as YFSETQ. Deletions cut 4 bases from V and 0 bases from J, with 17 bases between. In nucleotides, the CDR3 is TGCGCCAGCAGCCAGGAGGGACAAGCGAGCTCCTACGAGCAGTACTTC. Translation: CASSQEGQASSYEQYF.

The chain has TRBV6-5 and TRBJ1-2; D unresolved. The CDR3 spans 15 residues. CDR1 is MNHEY, CDR2 SVGAGI, per germline. Trimming left V 4 bases short and J 0 bases short, with 12 bases between. CDR3 nucleotide sequence: TGTGCCAGCAGTTTTGACTATACAGCTAACTATGGCTACACCTTC. As protein: CASSFDYTANYGYTF.

The J gene is TRBJ1-4, the V gene TRBV13; D unresolved. Germline CDR1 is PRHDT and CDR2 is FYEKMQ (reference sequence). The CDR3 covers 13 residues. V shed 6 bases and J shed 0 bases, with 5 bases lying between them. The CDR3 nucleotides are TGTGCCAGCAGGCAGACAACTAATGAAAAACTGTTTTTT. Its translation is CASRQTTNEKLFF. Drawing the rest from reference TRBV13 and TRBJ1-4, the complete variable domain is AAGVIQSPRHLIKEKRETATLKCYPIPRHDTVYWYQQGPGQDPQFLISFYEKMQSDKGSIPDRFSAQQFSDYHSELNMSSLELGDSALYFCASRQTTNEKLFFGSGTQLSVL.

The J gene is TRBJ2-5, the V gene TRBV7-2; D gene unclear. The CDR3 spans 11 residues. CDR1 is SGHTA, CDR2 FQGNSA, per germline. V was cut by 5 bases and J by 2 bases, with 3 bases left in between. CDR3 in DNA: TGTGCCAGCAGCCCACAAGAGACCCAGTACTTC. Translating it yields CASSPQETQYF.

CDR3 residues: CASSVETGKNYGYTF. The CDR3 bases are TGTGCCAGCAGCGTAGAGACAGGGAAGAACTATGGCTACACCTTC. J is TRBJ1-2 and V is TRBV9; TRBD1 aligns across 7 bases. The CDR3 contains 15 residues. The ends lost 0 bases at V and 2 bases at J; junction bases unmatched: 4. The germline V gene has CDR1 SGDLS and CDR2 YYNGEE.

This clone was counted a few times. The chain links TRBV4-3 to TRBJ2-7, with D hard to call. Germline values: CDR1 LGHNA, CDR2 YSLEER. Trimming removed 1 base at V and 2 bases at J, with 9 bases between. The CDR3 totals 14 residues. DNA of the CDR3: TGCGCCAGCAGCCAAGGACGCCTGGCCTACGAGCAGTACTTC. Translation gives CASSQGRLAYEQYF.

The chain joins TRBV7-6 to TRBJ2-2; tentative D call: TRBD1 (6 bases). Germline V gene data show CDR1 as SGHVS and CDR2 as FNYEAQ. The CDR3 consists of 12 residues. Between the trimmed V and J ends, which lost 8 bases and 8 bases, there was a span of 12 bases. CDR3 protein: CASEGGTGELFF. CDR3 coding DNA: TGTGCCAGCGAAGGGGGAACAGGGGAGCTGTTTTTT.

V usage is TRBV13 and J usage is TRBJ2-1; D is possibly TRBD2 (6 bases). The CDR3 sequence is 17 residues long. Between the trimmed V and J ends, which lost 2 bases and 6 bases, there was a span of 20 bases. Germline V gives CDR1 PRHDT, CDR2 FYEKMQ (reference sequence). The CDR3: CASSLLPGGNPFNEQFF. The CDR3 coding sequence is TGTGCCAGCAGCTTACTCCCGGGCGGGAACCCCTTCAATGAGCAGTTCTTC.

The CDR3 nucleotides are TGTGCCGGCTCGTGGAGGGGCACAGATACGCAGTATTTT. It is translated as CAGSWRGTDTQYF. The chain is built from TRBV2 and TRBJ2-3; possible D gene TRBD2, 6 bases. Germline-derived CDR1 and CDR2 are SNHLY and FYNNEI. CDR3 size: 13 residues. Between the trimmed V and J ends, which lost 11 bases and 1 base, there was a span of 13 bases. Using reference TRBV2 and TRBJ2-3 for the parts outside the CDR3, the full variable domain is EPEVTQTPSHQVTQMGQEVILRCVPISNHLYFYWYRQILGQKVEFLVSFYNNEISEKSEIFDDQFSVERPDGSNFTLKIRSTKLEDSAMYFCAGSWRGTDTQYFGPGTRLTVL.

The chain has TRBV11-2 and TRBJ2-7; no clear D. Trimming took off 2 bases at V and 5 bases at J, with 7 bases between the two ends. The CDR3 extends over 12 amino acids. The germline V gene encodes CDR1 SGHAT and CDR2 FQNNGV. CDR3 residues: CASSLKLHEQYF. For the CDR3, the DNA is TGTGCCAGCAGCTTAAAACTACACGAGCAGTACTTC.

This chain uses TRBV11-1 with TRBJ2-7; no clear D. V lost 5 bases and J lost 3, with 8 bases in between. The CDR3 length is 12 residues. From germline, CDR1 is SGHAT and CDR2 FQDESV (reference sequence). DNA of the CDR3: TGTGCCAGCAGCGCCGAGGACTACGAGCAGTACTTC. Translation gives CASSAEDYEQYF.

The rearrangement joins TRBV27 to TRBJ2-1; D call uncertain. Germline V gene data show CDR1 as MNHEY and CDR2 as SMNVEV (reference sequence). The CDR3 length is 13 residues. Trimming shortened V by 3 bases and J by 4 bases, and 7 bases separated the two germline ends. The DNA for the CDR3 is TGTGCCAGCAGTTTCAGTCCTTACAATGAGCAGTTCTTC. It yields the protein CASSFSPYNEQFF.

The V gene is TRBV5-4, the J gene TRBJ1-1; a weak D match, TRBD1 (6 bases). V shed 1 base and J shed 8 bases, with 15 bases lying between them. This CDR3 contains 14 residues. CDR1 SGHNT and CDR2 YYREEE come from the germline V gene (reference sequence). The CDR3 DNA reads TGTGCCAGCAGCTTGAGTCAGGGGTCCGTGGAAGCTTTCTTT. It specifies CASSLSQGSVEAFF.

This chain uses TRBV9 with TRBJ2-5; 10 bases agree with TRBD1. The J call could be wrong; TRBJ2-7 is a better fit for the DNA end. Germline CDR1 is SGDLS and CDR2 is YYNGEE. The CDR3 sequence is 17 residues long. CDR3 in amino acids: CASSAYPGQGKSYEQYF. The CDR3 DNA follows: TGTGCCAGCAGCGCTTATCCGGGACAGGGGAAATCCTACGAGCAGTACTTC.

The V and J genes are TRBV18 and TRBJ2-1, with 12 nucleotides matching TRBD2. Germline lookup yields CDR1 KGHSH and CDR2 LQKENI. V lost 0 bases, J lost 9 bases, and 9 bases stayed unmatched. The CDR3 runs 17 residues. Here the CDR3 reads CASSPPARLAGVFEQFF. In nucleotides, the CDR3 is TGTGCCAGCTCACCACCGGCCCGACTAGCGGGAGTGTTTGAGCAGTTCTTC.

With respect to this clone: This CDR3 is also generated by other DNA sequences in the sample. The chain uses TRBV9 and TRBJ1-5, with TRBD1 matching 7 bases. V lost 2 bases and J lost 0; bases outside the gene matches: 2. CDR1 is SGDLS, CDR2 YYNGEE, per germline. This CDR3 has 15 residues. The CDR3 spells CASSVTGDSNQPQHF. In nucleotides, the CDR3 is TGTGCCAGCAGCGTTACAGGGGATAGCAATCAGCCCCAGCATTTT.

This clone was observed a handful of times. Here the CDR3 DNA reads TGCAGCGATTTGACTGACTCCTACAATGAGCAGTTCTTC. It codes for CSDLTDSYNEQFF. V and J are TRBV29-1 and TRBJ2-1; no reliable D call. This CDR3 region has 13 residues. V shed 7 bases and J shed 0 bases, with 10 bases lying between them. Germline V gives CDR1 SQVTM, CDR2 ANQGSEA.

The gene calls are TRBV5-6 and TRBJ1-4, with a weak D call TRBD1 (5 bases). The V and J ends lost 3 bases and 5 bases respectively, with 20 bases between them. The CDR3 covers 17 residues. Germline V CDR1 and CDR2: SGHDT, YYEEEE. The CDR3 bases are TGTGCCAGCAGCTCGGCGGGACCGGGAAAACTCAATGAAAAACTGTTTTTT. This codes for CASSSAGPGKLNEKLFF.